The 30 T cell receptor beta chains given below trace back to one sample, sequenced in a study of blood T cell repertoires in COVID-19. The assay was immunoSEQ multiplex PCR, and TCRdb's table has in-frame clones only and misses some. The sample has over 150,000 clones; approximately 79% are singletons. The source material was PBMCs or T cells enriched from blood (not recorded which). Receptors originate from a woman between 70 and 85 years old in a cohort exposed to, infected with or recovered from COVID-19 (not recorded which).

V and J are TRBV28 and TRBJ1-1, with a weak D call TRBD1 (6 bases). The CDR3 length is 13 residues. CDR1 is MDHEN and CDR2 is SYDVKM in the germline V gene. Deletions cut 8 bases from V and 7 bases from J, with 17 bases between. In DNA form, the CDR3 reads TGTGCCAGCTCCTCAACAGGGTACAGTGAAGCTTTCTTT. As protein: CASSSTGYSEAFF.

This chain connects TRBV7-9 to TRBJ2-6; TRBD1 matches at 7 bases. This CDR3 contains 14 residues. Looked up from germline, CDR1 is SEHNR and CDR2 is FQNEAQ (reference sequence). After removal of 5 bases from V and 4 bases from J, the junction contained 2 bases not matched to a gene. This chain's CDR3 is CASSRQGGANVLTF. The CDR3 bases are TGTGCCAGCAGCAGACAGGGAGGGGCCAACGTCCTGACTTTC.

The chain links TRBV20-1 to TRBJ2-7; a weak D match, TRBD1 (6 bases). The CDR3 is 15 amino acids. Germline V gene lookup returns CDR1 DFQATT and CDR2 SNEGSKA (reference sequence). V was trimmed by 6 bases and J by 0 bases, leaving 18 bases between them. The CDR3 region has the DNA TGCAGTGCCAGTAAGGGCGCAGGGGCCTCCTACGAGCAGTACTTC. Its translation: CSASKGAGASYEQYF.

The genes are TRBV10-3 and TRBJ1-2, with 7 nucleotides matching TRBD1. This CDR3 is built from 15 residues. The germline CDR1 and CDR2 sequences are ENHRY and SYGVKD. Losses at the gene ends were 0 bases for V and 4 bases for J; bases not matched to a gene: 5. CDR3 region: CAISESRGHRYGYTF. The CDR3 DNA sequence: TGTGCCATCAGTGAGTCAAGGGGGCACCGCTATGGCTACACCTTC.

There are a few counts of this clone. The CDR3 bases are TGTGCCAGCAGTGAACGGGGGGTTAGGGGCGGCTACACCTTC. This encodes CASSERGVRGGYTF. This chain links TRBV6-1 with TRBJ1-2, with D maybe TRBD1 (5 bases). The germline gives CDR1 MNHNS, CDR2 SASEGT. The CDR3 sequence is 14 residues long. Trimming took 2 bases from V and 8 from J, leaving 15 bases between them.

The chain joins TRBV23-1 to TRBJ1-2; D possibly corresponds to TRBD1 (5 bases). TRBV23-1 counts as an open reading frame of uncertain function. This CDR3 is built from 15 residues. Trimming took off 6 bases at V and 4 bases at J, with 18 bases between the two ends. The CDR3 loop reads CASSRLVGGVYGYTF. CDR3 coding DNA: TGCGCCAGCAGCAGACTCGTGGGGGGAGTCTATGGCTACACCTTC.

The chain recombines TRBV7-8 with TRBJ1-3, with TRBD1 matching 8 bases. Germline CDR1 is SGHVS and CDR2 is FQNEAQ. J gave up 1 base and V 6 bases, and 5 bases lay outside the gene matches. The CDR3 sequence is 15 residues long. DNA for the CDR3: TGTGCCAGCAGACCCCAGGGGGCATCTGGAAACACCATATATTTT. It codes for CASRPQGASGNTIYF.

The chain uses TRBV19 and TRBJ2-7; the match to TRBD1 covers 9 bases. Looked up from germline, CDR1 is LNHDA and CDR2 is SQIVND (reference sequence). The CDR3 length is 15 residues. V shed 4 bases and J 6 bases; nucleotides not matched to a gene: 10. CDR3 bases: TGTGCCAGTAGTACATCCAGGGACAGGGTCTCCGAGCAGTACTTC. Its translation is CASSTSRDRVSEQYF.

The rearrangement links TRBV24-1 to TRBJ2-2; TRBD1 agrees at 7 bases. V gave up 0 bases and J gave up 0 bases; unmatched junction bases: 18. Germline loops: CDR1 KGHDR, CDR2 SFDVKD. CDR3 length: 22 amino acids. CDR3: CATSDLPIRATGISANTGELFF. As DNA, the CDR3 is TGTGCCACCAGTGATTTGCCGATCCGGGCGACAGGGATCTCTGCGAACACCGGGGAGCTGTTTTTT.

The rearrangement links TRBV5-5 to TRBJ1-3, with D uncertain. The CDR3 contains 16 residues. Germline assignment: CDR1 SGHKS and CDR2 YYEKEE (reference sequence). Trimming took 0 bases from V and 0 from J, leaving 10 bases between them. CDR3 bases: TGTGCCAGCAGCTTGGATAGCCCAATCTCTGGAAACACCATATATTTT. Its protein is CASSLDSPISGNTIYF.

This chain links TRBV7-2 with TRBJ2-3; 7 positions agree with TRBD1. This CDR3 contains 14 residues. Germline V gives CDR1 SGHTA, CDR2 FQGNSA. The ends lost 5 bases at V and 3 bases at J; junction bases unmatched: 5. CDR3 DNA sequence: TGTGCCAGCAGCCCTCTGGACAGGACAGATACGCAGTATTTT. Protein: CASSPLDRTDTQYF.

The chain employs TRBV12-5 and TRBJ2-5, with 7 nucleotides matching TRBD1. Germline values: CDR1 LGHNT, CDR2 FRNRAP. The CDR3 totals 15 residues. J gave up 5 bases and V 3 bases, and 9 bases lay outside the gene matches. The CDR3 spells CASGLGTAQGETQYF. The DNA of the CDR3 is TGTGCTAGTGGTTTAGGGACAGCACAGGGGGAGACCCAGTACTTC.

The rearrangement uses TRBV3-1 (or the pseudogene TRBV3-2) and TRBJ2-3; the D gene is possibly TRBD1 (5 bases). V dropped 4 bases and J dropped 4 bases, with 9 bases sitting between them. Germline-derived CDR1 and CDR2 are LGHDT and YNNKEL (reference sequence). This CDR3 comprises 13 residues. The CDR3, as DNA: TGTGCCAGCAGCCTCAGGGCATCAGATACGCAGTATTTT. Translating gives CASSLRASDTQYF.

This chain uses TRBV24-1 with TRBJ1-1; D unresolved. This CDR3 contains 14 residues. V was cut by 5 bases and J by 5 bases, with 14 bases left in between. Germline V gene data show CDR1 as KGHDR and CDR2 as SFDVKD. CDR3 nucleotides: TGTGCCACCAGTGCAGGAGGGATGGTGACTGAAGCTTTCTTT. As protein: CATSAGGMVTEAFF.

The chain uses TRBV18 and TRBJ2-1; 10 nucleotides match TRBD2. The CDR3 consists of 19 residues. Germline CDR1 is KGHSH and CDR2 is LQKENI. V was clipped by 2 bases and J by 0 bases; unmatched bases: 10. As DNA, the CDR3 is TGTGCCAGCTCACCAATAGCTAGCGGGAGCGCTGACTCCTACAATGAGCAGTTCTTC. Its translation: CASSPIASGSADSYNEQFF.

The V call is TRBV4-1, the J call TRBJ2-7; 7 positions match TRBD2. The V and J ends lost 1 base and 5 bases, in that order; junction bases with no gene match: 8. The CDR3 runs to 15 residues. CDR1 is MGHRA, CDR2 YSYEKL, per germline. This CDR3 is CASSQGGGRSNEQYF. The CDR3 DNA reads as TGCGCCAGCAGCCAAGGGGGGGGGAGATCAAACGAGCAGTACTTC.

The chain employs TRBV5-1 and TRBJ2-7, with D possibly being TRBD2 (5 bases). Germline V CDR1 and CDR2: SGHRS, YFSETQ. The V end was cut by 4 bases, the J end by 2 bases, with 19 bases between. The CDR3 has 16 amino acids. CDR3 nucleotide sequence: TGCGCCAGCAGCCAGGAGGAGGCGTACGGGACCTACGAGCAGTACTTC. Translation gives CASSQEEAYGTYEQYF. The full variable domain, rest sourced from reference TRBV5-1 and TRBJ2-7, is KAGVTQTPRYLIKTRGQQVTLSCSPISGHRSVSWYQQTPGQGLQFLFEYFSETQRNKGNFPGRFSGRQFSNSRSEMNVSTLELGDSALYLCASSQEEAYGTYEQYFGPGTRLTVT.

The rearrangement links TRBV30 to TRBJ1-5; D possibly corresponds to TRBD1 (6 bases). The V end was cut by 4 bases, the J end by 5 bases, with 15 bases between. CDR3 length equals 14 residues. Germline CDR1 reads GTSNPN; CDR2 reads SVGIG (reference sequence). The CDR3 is CAWKDKGGDQPQHF. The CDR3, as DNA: TGTGCCTGGAAAGACAAGGGGGGGGATCAGCCCCAGCATTTT.

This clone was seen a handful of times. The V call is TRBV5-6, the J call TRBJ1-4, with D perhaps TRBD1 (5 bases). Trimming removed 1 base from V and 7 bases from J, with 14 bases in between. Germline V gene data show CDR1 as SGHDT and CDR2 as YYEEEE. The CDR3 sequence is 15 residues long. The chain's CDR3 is CASSLYKGKSEKLFF. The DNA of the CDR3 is TGTGCCAGCAGCTTGTACAAGGGGAAATCTGAAAAACTGTTTTTT.

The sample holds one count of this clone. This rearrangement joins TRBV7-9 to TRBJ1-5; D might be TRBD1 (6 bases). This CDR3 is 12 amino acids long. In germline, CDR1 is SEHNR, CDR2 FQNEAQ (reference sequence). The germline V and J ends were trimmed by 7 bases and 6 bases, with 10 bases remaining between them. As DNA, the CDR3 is TGTGCCAGCACCGGGGGCAGTCAGCCCCAGCATTTT. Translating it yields CASTGGSQPQHF.

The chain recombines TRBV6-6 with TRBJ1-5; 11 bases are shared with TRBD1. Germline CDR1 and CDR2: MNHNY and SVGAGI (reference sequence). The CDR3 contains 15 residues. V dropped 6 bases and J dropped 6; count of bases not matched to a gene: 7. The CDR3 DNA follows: TGTGCCAGCAGGGACGGACAGGGGGCAAGTCAGCCCCAGCATTTT. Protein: CASRDGQGASQPQHF.

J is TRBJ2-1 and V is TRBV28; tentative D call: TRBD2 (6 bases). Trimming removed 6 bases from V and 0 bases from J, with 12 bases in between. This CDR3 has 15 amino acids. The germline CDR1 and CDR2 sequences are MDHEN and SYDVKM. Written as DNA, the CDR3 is TGTGCCAGCAGAGGTATAGCGGCCTCCTACAATGAGCAGTTCTTC. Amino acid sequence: CASRGIAASYNEQFF.

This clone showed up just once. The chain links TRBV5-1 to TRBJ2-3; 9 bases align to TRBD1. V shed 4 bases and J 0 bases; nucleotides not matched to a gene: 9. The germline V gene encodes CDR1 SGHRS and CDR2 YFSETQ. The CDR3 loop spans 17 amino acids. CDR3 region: CASSLTGQGTSTDTQYF. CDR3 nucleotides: TGCGCCAGCAGCCTGACGGGACAGGGTACTAGCACAGATACGCAGTATTTT.

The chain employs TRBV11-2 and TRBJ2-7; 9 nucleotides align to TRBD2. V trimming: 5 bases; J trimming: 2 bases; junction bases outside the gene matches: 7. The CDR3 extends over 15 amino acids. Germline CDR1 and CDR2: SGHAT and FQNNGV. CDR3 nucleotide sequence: TGTGCCAGCAGCGTAGGGACTAGCCTCGCCTACGAGCAGTACTTC. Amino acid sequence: CASSVGTSLAYEQYF. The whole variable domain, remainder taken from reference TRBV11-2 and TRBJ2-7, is EAGVAQSPRYKIIEKRQSVAFWCNPISGHATLYWYQQILGQGPKLLIQFQNNGVVDDSQLPKDRFSAERLKGVDSTLKIQPAKLEDSAVYLCASSVGTSLAYEQYFGPGTRLTVT.

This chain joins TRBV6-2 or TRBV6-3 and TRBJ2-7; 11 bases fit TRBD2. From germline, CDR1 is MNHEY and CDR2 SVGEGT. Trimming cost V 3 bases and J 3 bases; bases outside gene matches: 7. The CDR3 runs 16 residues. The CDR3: CASSYWLLAGVYEQYF. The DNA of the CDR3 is TGTGCCAGCAGTTATTGGTTACTAGCGGGAGTCTACGAGCAGTACTTC.

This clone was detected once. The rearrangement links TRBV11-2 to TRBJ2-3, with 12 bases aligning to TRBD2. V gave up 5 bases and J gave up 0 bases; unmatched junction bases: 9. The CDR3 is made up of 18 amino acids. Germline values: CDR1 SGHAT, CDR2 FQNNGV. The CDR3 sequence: CASSLGLAGQLSTDTQYF. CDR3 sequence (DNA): TGTGCCAGCAGCCTTGGACTAGCGGGGCAACTTAGCACAGATACGCAGTATTTT.

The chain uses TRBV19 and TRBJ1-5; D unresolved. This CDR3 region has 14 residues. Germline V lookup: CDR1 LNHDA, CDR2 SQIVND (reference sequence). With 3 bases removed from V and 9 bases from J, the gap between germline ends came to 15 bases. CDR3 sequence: CASSIGQARGPQHF. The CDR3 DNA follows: TGTGCCAGTAGTATCGGTCAGGCCCGGGGGCCCCAGCATTTT.

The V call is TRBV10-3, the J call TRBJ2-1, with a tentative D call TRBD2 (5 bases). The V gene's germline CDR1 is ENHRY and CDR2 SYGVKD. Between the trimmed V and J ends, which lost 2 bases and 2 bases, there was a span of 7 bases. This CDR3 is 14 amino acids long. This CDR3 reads CAISELRAYNEQFF. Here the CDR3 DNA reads TGTGCCATCAGTGAGCTGCGGGCCTACAATGAGCAGTTCTTC.

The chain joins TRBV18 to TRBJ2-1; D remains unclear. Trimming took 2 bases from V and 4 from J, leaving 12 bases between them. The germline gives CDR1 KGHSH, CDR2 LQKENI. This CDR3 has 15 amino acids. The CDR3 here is CASSPEVLQYNEQFF. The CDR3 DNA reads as TGTGCCAGCTCACCAGAGGTGTTGCAGTACAATGAGCAGTTCTTC.

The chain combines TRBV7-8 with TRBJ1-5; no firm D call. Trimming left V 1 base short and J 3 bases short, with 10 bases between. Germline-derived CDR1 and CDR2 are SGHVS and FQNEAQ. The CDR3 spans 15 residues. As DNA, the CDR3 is TGTGCCAGCAGCTTAGAAGCGGTCTCCAATCAGCCCCAGCATTTT. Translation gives CASSLEAVSNQPQHF.